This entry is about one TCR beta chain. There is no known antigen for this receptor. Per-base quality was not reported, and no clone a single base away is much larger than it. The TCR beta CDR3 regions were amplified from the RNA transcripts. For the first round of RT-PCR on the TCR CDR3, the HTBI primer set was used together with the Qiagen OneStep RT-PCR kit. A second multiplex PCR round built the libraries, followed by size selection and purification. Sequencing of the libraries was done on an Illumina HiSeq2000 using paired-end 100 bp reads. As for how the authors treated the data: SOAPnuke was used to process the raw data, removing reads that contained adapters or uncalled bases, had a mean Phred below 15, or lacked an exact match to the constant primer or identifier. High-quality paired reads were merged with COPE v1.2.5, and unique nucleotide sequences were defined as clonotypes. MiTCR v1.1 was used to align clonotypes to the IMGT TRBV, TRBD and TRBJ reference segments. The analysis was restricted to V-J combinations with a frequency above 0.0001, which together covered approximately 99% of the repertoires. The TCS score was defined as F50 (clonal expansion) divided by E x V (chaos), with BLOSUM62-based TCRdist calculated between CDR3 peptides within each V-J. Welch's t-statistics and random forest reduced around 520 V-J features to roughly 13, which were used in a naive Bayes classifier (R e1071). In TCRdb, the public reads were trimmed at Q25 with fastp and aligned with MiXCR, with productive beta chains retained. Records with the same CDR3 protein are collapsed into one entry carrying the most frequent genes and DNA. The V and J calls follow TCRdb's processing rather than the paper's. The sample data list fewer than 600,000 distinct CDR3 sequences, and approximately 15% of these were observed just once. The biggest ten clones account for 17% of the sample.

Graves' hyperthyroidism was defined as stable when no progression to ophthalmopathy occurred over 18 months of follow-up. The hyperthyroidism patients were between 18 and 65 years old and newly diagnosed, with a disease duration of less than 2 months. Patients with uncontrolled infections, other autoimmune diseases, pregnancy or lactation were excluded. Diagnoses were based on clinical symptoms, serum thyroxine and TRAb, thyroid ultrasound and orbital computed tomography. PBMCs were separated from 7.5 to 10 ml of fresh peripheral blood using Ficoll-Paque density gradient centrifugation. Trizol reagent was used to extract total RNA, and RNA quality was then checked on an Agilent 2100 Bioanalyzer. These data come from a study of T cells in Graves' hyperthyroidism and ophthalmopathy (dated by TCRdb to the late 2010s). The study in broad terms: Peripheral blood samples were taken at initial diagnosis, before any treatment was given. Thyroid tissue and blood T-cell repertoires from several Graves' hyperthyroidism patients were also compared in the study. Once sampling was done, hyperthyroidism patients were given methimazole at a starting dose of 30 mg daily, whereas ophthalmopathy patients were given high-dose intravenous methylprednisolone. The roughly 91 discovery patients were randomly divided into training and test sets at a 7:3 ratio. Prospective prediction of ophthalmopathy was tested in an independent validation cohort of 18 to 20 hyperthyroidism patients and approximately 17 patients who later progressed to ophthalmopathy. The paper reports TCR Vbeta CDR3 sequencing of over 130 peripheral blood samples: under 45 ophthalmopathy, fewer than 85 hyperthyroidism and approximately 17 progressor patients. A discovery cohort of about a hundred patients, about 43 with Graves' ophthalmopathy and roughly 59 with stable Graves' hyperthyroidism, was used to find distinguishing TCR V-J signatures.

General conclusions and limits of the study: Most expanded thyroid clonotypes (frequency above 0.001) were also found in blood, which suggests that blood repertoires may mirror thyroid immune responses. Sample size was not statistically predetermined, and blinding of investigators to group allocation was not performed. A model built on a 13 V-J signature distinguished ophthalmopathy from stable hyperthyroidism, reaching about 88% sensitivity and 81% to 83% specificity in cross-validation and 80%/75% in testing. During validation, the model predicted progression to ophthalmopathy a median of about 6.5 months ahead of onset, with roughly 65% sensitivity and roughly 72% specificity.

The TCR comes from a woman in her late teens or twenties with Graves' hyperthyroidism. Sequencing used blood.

The encoded CDR3 is CASSLIAGETDTQYF. In nucleotide form, the sequence is TGTGCCAGCAGCTTAATAGCGGGAGAAACAGATACGCAGTATTTT. The chain links TRBV7-3 with TRBJ2-3, with 9 junctional bases fitting TRBD2. V loses 1 base at its end and J loses 3 bases; junction bases beyond the gene matches: 2. CDR1 and CDR2 (SGHTA, FQGTGA) derive from the germline V gene. Reading from cysteine to phenylalanine, the CDR3 counts 15 amino acids. Only CDR3 DNA remains: 45 bases, in frame from the first base.